These 16 T cell receptor beta chains were all obtained from the same sample, sequenced in a study of Ad26.COV2.S vaccination and SARS-CoV-2 variants. Data came from immunoSEQ multiplex PCR; TCRdb stores just in-frame clones and leaves some out. Among about 680,000 clones listed, around 92% were seen once. Treatment: roughly 20 received Ad26.COV2.S at low or high dose, single or two shots; five or six received placebo; per-sample allocation not given. Sampling took place 63 days after the first vaccine or placebo injection. Sample: peripheral blood, taken in a trial of Ad26.COV2.S vaccine versus placebo. Every receptor here comes from a person between 18 and 65 years old who received the Ad26.COV2.S COVID-19 vaccine or a placebo.

This clone was observed a handful of times. The chain has TRBV5-5 and TRBJ1-3, with D uncertain. Trimming shortened V by 1 base and J by 5 bases, and 19 bases separated the two germline ends. The CDR3 sequence is 17 residues long. CDR1 and CDR2 (germline): SGHKS, YYEKEE (reference sequence). The CDR3 coding sequence is TGTGCCAGCAGCTTGACCGTCCGTACGGTGGGCAGAAACACCATATATTTT. This gives the protein CASSLTVRTVGRNTIYF.

This rearrangement joins TRBV2 to TRBJ2-7; TRBD2 might be the D (6 bases). This CDR3 comprises 18 residues. The ends were cut back, 2 bases at V and 5 bases at J, with 25 bases in the middle. Looked up from germline, CDR1 is SNHLY and CDR2 is FYNNEI. The CDR3 reads CASSETRTTSGGGNEQYF. In nucleotides, the CDR3 is TGTGCCAGCAGTGAAACCAGGACTACGTCGGGTGGCGGGAACGAGCAGTACTTC.

CDR3: CASSYNPETQYF. The CDR3 coding sequence is TGTGCCAGCAGTTACAATCCGGAAACCCAGTACTTC. The chain recombines TRBV6-6 with TRBJ2-5, with D uncertain. Germline CDR1 MNHNY, CDR2 SVGAGI (reference sequence). The V end was cut by 2 bases, the J end by 8 bases, with 9 bases between. CDR3 length: 12 amino acids.

The rearrangement links TRBV5-1 to TRBJ2-1; D may correspond to TRBD1 or TRBD2 (5 bases each). Between the trimmed V and J ends, which lost 4 bases and 5 bases, there was a span of 22 bases. The CDR3 is 17 amino acids. The germline V gene encodes CDR1 SGHRS and CDR2 YFSETQ. CDR3 sequence reads: CASSPTGPPVVHNEQFF. Written as DNA, the CDR3 is TGCGCCAGCAGCCCGACGGGACCGCCGGTCGTCCACAATGAGCAGTTCTTC.

The rearrangement uses TRBV2 and TRBJ2-7, with D unresolved. With 7 bases removed from V and 2 bases from J, the gap between germline ends came to 9 bases. The CDR3 contains 12 residues. Germline CDR1 is SNHLY and CDR2 is FYNNEI. This chain's CDR3 is CASTAEPYEQYF. As DNA, the CDR3 is TGTGCCAGCACGGCGGAACCCTACGAGCAGTACTTC.

The chain couples TRBV6-5 to TRBJ2-7; no definite D call. The length of the CDR3 is 16 residues. Germline CDR1 reads MNHEY; CDR2 reads SVGAGI. Deletions cut 0 bases from V and 0 bases from J, with 12 bases between. The CDR3 spells CASSYSNPVFSYEQYF. The CDR3 DNA reads TGTGCCAGCAGTTACTCGAATCCGGTCTTCTCCTACGAGCAGTACTTC.

The V gene is TRBV4-2, the J gene TRBJ2-7; possibly TRBD1 or TRBD2 for D (5 bases each). Per germline, CDR1 LGHNA and CDR2 YNFKEQ. The CDR3 is 15 residues long. V lost 4 bases and J 2 bases, leaving 15 bases between the germline ends. DNA for the CDR3: TGTGCCAGCAGCCGACCTGAGGGGCGACCCTACGAGCAGTACTTC. Encoded protein: CASSRPEGRPYEQYF.

This clone was seen only once. This chain connects TRBV9 to TRBJ2-3, with a weak D call TRBD2 (5 bases). Germline CDR1 SGDLS, CDR2 YYNGEE. Trimming removed 0 bases from V and 9 bases from J, with 8 bases in between. The CDR3 has 12 residues. The CDR3 loop reads CASSVEGGTQYF. CDR3 DNA: TGTGCCAGCAGCGTAGAAGGCGGGACGCAGTATTTT.

The chain combines TRBV29-1 with TRBJ2-2, with D perhaps TRBD1 (6 bases). V was shortened by 4 bases and J by 7 bases, with 13 bases between the two germline ends. The CDR3 contains 13 residues. Germline V lookup: CDR1 SQVTM, CDR2 ANQGSEA. CDR3 DNA sequence: TGCAGCGTTGTGGTAGGGGGAGTCGGGGAGCTGTTTTTT. Translating it yields CSVVVGGVGELFF.

This clone has only one observation. The J gene is TRBJ2-6, the V gene TRBV7-6; the D gene is possibly TRBD2 (6 bases). Germline CDR1 SGHVS, CDR2 FNYEAQ. The CDR3 is made up of 16 amino acids. The germline V and J ends were trimmed by 2 bases and 2 bases, with 10 bases remaining between them. CDR3: CASSLPRGTGANVLTF. CDR3 DNA: TGTGCCAGCAGCTTACCCCGGGGGACTGGGGCCAACGTCCTGACTTTC.

This rearrangement joins TRBV4-3 to TRBJ2-2; D unresolved. CDR1 and CDR2 (germline): LGHNA, YSLEER. Trimming cost V 1 base and J 6 bases, with 12 bases left between them. This CDR3 comprises 15 residues. The chain's CDR3 is CASSQVRARSGELFF. Here the CDR3 DNA reads TGCGCCAGCAGCCAAGTTAGGGCCAGGTCCGGGGAGCTGTTTTTT.

CDR3 sequence (DNA): TGTGCCAGCACTAAGAGGACGTCCGTACTAGAAAAACTGTTTTTT. Translating it yields CASTKRTSVLEKLFF. The chain is built from TRBV2 and TRBJ1-4; D call uncertain. The germline V and J ends were trimmed by 7 bases and 8 bases, with 20 bases remaining between them. This CDR3 region has 15 residues. CDR1 and CDR2 from the germline V gene are SNHLY and FYNNEI.

This rearrangement joins TRBV4-2 to TRBJ2-7, with D perhaps matching TRBD2 (5 bases). This CDR3 region has 17 residues. Trimming took off 2 bases at V and 0 bases at J, with 17 bases between the two ends. Germline values: CDR1 LGHNA, CDR2 YNFKEQ. In nucleotides, the CDR3 is TGTGCCAGCAGCCAACCCGGAGAAGGACTCATCTCCTACGAGCAGTACTTC. As protein: CASSQPGEGLISYEQYF.

The chain employs TRBV30 and TRBJ1-5; weak D call: TRBD1 (5 bases). The CDR3 runs 15 residues. The V gene's germline CDR1 is GTSNPN and CDR2 SVGIG (reference sequence). V gave up 5 bases and J gave up 2 bases, with 16 bases separating them. This CDR3 is CAWDRGDHGNQPQHF. The CDR3 DNA reads TGTGCCTGGGATAGGGGCGACCATGGCAATCAGCCCCAGCATTTT.

The rearrangement joins TRBV24-1 to TRBJ2-1; D may be TRBD2 (8 bases). Germline CDR1 and CDR2: KGHDR and SFDVKD. The germline V and J ends were trimmed by 1 base and 4 bases, with 16 bases remaining between them. There are 17 residues in the CDR3. The CDR3 protein is CATSDFAGGQKYNEQFF. The CDR3 DNA is TGTGCCACCAGTGATTTTGCGGGGGGACAGAAGTACAATGAGCAGTTCTTC.

The chain has TRBV5-6 and TRBJ1-5; D perhaps matches TRBD1 (5 bases). Germline assignment: CDR1 SGHDT and CDR2 YYEEEE. The CDR3 runs to 17 residues. The V end was cut by 1 base, the J end by 0 bases, with 14 bases between. The CDR3 region has the DNA TGTGCCAGCAGCTTGCGGTTGGGGGACTATAGCAATCAGCCCCAGCATTTT. Translating gives CASSLRLGDYSNQPQHF.